This T cell receptor (beta chain) came from a study of metastatic and nonmetastatic thyroid tumors. Study outcomes and limitations: The reported finding was significantly higher TCR beta diversity in malignant thyroid tumors relative to benign nodules, in blood and tumor.

MiXCR reprocessed the PCR reads for TCRdb. The sample lists 17,000 or so clones; 25% to 35% were seen once. With regard to this clone: The antigen remains undetermined.

Patients underwent thyroid surgery, and none had received any treatment before it. Per germline, CDR1 SGHAT and CDR2 FQNNGV. V shed 7 bases and J shed 6 bases, with 15 bases lying between them. CDR3 length equals 13 residues. The sequenced sample consisted of tumor tissue. The chain is built from TRBV11-2 and TRBJ1-1; tentative D call: TRBD1 (5 bases). The clonotype originates from a female donor with papillary thyroid cancer or a benign thyroid nodule (not recorded which). Some clones in this sample may be carry-over from other donors' samples. The CDR3 loop is CASNQSQGAEAFF. Written as DNA, the CDR3 is TGTGCCAGCAACCAGAGCCAGGGTGCTGAAGCTTTCTTT.